Given below is one TCR beta chain in context. Its specificity is not known. TCRdb processed the reads anew with MiXCR; each CDR3 protein has one entry. Of 100,000 to 150,000 distinct CDR3 sequences listed, roughly 9% are singletons. These data come from a study of T cell repertoires in cytomegalovirus infection. Study background: CMV infection together with matching HLA type was indicated by public TCR beta signatures.

Study observations and caveats: CMV-specific TCR beta clonotypes restricted by HLA-C were the ones dominating the ex vivo response. Carriers of CMV and the relevant HLA type were discriminated by public TCR beta frequency.

This CDR3 spans 15 amino acids. CDR1 is MDHEN, CDR2 SYDVKM, per germline. V gave up 8 bases and J gave up 0 bases, with 16 bases separating them. The chain recombines TRBV28 with TRBJ1-1; D is unclear. The receptor was isolated from a human donor in good health (CMV status not recorded). Some clones in this sample may be carry-over from other donors' samples. Material: PBMCs. The CDR3, as DNA: TGTGCCAGCCGATCGCCGGGTAAAATGAACACTGAAGCTTTCTTT. This gives the protein CASRSPGKMNTEAFF.